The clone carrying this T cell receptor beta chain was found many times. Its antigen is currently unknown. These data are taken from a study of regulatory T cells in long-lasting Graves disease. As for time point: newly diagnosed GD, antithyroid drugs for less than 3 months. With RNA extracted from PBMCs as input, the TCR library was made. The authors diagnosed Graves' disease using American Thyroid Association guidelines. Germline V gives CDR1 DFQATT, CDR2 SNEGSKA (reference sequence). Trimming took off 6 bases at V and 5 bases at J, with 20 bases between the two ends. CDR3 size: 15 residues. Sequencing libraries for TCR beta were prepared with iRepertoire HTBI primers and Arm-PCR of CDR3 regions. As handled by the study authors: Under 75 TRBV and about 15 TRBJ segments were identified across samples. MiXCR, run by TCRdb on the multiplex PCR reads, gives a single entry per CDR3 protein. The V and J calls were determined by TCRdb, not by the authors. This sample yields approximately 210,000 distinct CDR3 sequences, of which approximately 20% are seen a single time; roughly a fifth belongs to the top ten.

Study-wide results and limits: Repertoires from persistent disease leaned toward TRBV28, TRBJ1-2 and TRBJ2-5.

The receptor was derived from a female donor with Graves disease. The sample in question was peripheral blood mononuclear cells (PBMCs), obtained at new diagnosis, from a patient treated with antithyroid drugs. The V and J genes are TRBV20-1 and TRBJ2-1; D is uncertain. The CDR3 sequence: CSAPHSVRHNNEQFF. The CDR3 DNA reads TGCAGTGCCCCCCATAGTGTGAGGCACAACAATGAGCAGTTCTTC.